This TCR beta chain was found in a study of T-cell reconstitution after alpha-beta-depleted transplantation in children. Findings and caveats of the study: After transplant, high TCRbeta diversity at day 60 in some patients arose from surviving recipient T cells and thymic progenitors. Several hundred rapidly expanded clones from non-depleted graft cells reportedly supplied alpha-beta T cells about two months post-transplant. Newly made T cells mostly supplied T-cell counts and diversity one year after transplant.

Germline assignment: CDR1 SQVTM and CDR2 ANQGSEA. This CDR3 has 12 amino acids. Unique molecular identifiers were incorporated when the TCRbeta library was constructed. TCRdb reprocessed the PCR reads via MiXCR and lists one record per CDR3 protein. The sample lists about 980,000 distinct CDR3 sequences, about 29% occurring once. This clonotype was detected only once. The antigen is unknown. The junction shows a germline mismatch at one end, possibly a read error. The starting material was PBMCs, mostly from graft donor cells, obtained 360 days after TCRalphabeta/CD19-depleted stem cell transplant. V gene TRBV29-1 combines with J gene TRBJ1-2, with D possibly TRBD1 on 5 matching bases. The TCR was taken from a boy in the first two years of life who had a stem cell transplant for SCID, so the T cells may come from the graft donor. The CDR3 spells CSVDLGTYGHTF. The CDR3 region has the DNA TGCAGCGTTGACCTCGGGACCTATGGCCACACCTTC.